This TCR beta chain was obtained from a study of shared clonotypes between healthy human individuals. Study at large: Three plates each covered CD4 naive and memory; CD8 naive two, CD8 memory one.

The data were produced by immunoSEQ multiplex PCR, yet TCRdb's version contains in-frame clones alone and is incomplete. The data show 2 million to 2.5 million clones, with 80% to 95% seen just once and more than 0.35% held by the top ten. The trim removed 9 bases at V and 3 bases at J, leaving 5 bases unmatched. The CDR3 sequence is 14 residues long. Germline CDR1 reads MNHNY; CDR2 reads SVGAGI (reference sequence). Findings of the study overall: Shared clonotypes across all four donors exceeded non-shared ones in generation probability.

On this clone itself: The target antigen is unknown.

The material sequenced was naive CD4+ T cells from PBMCs. This sample's subset: CD45RA+ positively selected. This chain connects TRBV6-6 to TRBJ2-3; TRBD2 agrees at 11 bases. This receptor was taken from a man between 18 and 29 years old in good health. Some clones in this sample may be carry-over from other donors' samples. CDR3 bases: TGTGCCAGTGCAACTAGCGGGAGAACAGATACGCAGTATTTT. It translates to CASATSGRTDTQYF.